This entry lists 3 T cell receptor beta chains sequenced from one sample in a study of pediatric ulcerative colitis. Sequencing used immunoSEQ multiplex PCR; TCRdb keeps in-frame clones, though not all of them. The table has some 25,000 clones, roughly 74% seen once. Rectal tissue came from one to two pinch biopsies taken at colonoscopy. Sequencing was carried out using gut tissue. These receptors were taken from a boy aged 5-17 years with severe ulcerative colitis.

V is TRBV10-1 and J is TRBJ2-7; no reliable D call. Germline V gene lookup returns CDR1 WNHNN and CDR2 SYGVQD (reference sequence). The CDR3 runs to 13 residues. Deletions cut 3 bases from V and 11 bases from J, with 17 bases between. In DNA form, the CDR3 reads TGCGCCAGCAGTGATCCAGGTGGCGGAACCAAGTACTTC. Its translation is CASSDPGGGTKYF.

V usage is TRBV10-3 and J usage is TRBJ1-1, with a tentative D call TRBD1 (5 bases). V was shortened by 0 bases and J by 11 bases, with 19 bases between the two germline ends. The germline CDR1 and CDR2 sequences are ENHRY and SYGVKD. The CDR3 extends over 15 amino acids. The CDR3 nucleotides are TGTGCCATCAGTGAGTCGGCAGGGAGGAACACTGGGGCTTTCTTT. It translates to CAISESAGRNTGAFF.

This clone appeared a few times. The rearrangement links TRBV7-2 to TRBJ1-1; D ambiguous. Germline CDR1 is SGHTA and CDR2 is FQGNSA. CDR3 length: 13 amino acids. Trimming removed 2 bases at V and 2 bases at J, with 6 bases between. In nucleotides, the CDR3 is TGTGCCAGCAGCTTATGGCGTAACACTGAAGCTTTCTTT. This sequence encodes CASSLWRNTEAFF.